This TCR beta chain was observed in a study of T cell responses to AZD1222 COVID-19 vaccine. The study, taken as a whole, reports: A rise in Spike-specific TCR breadth and depth followed two AZD1222 doses. Reports say nearly half of spike-specific TCRs go after unmutated variant regions. Of the AZD1222 recipients, only 5 to 7 were seropositive at baseline.

Concerning this clone: The antigen is not known.

The CDR3 loop spans 15 amino acids. V dropped 4 bases and J dropped 3 bases, with 16 bases sitting between them. CDR1 and CDR2 (germline): SGHKS, YYEKEE (reference sequence). Assay used: immunoSEQ multiplex PCR; TCRdb lists only in-frame clones, some missing. Of roughly 150,000 clones listed, roughly nine tenths were seen once; the top ten hold approximately 3.8%. The V call is TRBV5-5, the J call TRBJ1-2; weak D call: TRBD1 (6 bases). The source of this sequence is an adult who received the AZD1222 COVID-19 vaccine. The sequencing here drew on peripheral blood, taken 28 days after the second AZD1222 dose. DNA of the CDR3: TGTGCCAGCAGCCTCGTGGGGGGCAGGGACTATGGCTACACCTTC. It specifies CASSLVGGRDYGYTF.